These 22 T cell receptor beta chains originate from one sample sequenced in a study of blood T cell repertoires in COVID-19. The table came from immunoSEQ multiplex PCR; TCRdb's copy has only in-frame clones and leaves some out. The sample holds around 130,000 clones; 75% to 90% are singletons and the top ten take about 2%. Source material: peripheral blood. The source is a man aged 65-85 years with acute or convalescent COVID-19.

This rearrangement joins TRBV12-5 to TRBJ2-1; 13 nucleotides align to TRBD2. The ends lost 1 base at V and 8 bases at J; junction bases unmatched: 17. There are 20 residues in the CDR3. CDR1 and CDR2 (germline): LGHNT, FRNRAP. In DNA, the CDR3 is TGTGCTAGTGGTTTGGCCCAAAGGACTAGCGGGGGCCCCCGTGGGGATGAGCAGTTCTTC. This codes for CASGLAQRTSGGPRGDEQFF.

This chain uses TRBV6-5 with TRBJ2-1; TRBD1 is a possible D gene (5 bases). Trimming removed 5 bases from V and 3 bases from J, with 8 bases in between. The CDR3 has 13 amino acids. Germline V gene data show CDR1 as MNHEY and CDR2 as SVGAGI. The CDR3 is CASSMTDYNEQFF. The CDR3 nucleotides read TGTGCCAGCAGTATGACAGACTACAATGAGCAGTTCTTC.

This clone was found once. The rearrangement links TRBV29-1 to TRBJ2-4; 8 bases match TRBD2. J lost 7 bases, V lost 4 bases, and 6 bases had no gene match. The germline V gene has CDR1 SQVTM and CDR2 ANQGSEA. This CDR3 has 13 residues. The CDR3 spells CSVARGGSNIQYF. The DNA for the CDR3 is TGCAGCGTTGCCCGGGGGGGGAGTAACATTCAGTACTTC.

V usage is TRBV7-9 and J usage is TRBJ2-1, with TRBD1 as a possible D gene (6 bases). Looked up from germline, CDR1 is SEHNR and CDR2 is FQNEAQ (reference sequence). The CDR3 contains 13 residues. The germline V and J ends were trimmed by 8 bases and 7 bases, with 15 bases remaining between them. CDR3 DNA: TGTGCCAGCGCCGCTGAACAGGGAAATGAGCAGTTCTTC. It yields the protein CASAAEQGNEQFF.

In its sample, this clone was seen once. The chain recombines TRBV19 with TRBJ2-3; TRBD1 is a possible D gene (5 bases). CDR1 LNHDA and CDR2 SQIVND come from the germline V gene (reference sequence). V gave up 10 bases and J gave up 2 bases, with 13 bases separating them. The CDR3 is 13 amino acids. CDR3 residues: CATARQLTDTQYF. CDR3 nucleotide sequence: TGTGCCACTGCCCGACAGCTCACAGATACGCAGTATTTT.

The J gene is TRBJ2-5, the V gene TRBV3-1 (or the pseudogene TRBV3-2), with D unclear. The germline V gene encodes CDR1 LGHDT and CDR2 YNNKEL (reference sequence). The CDR3 totals 12 residues. V was shortened by 0 bases and J by 6 bases, with 5 bases between the two germline ends. The CDR3 sequence is CASSQDRKTQYF. Here the CDR3 DNA reads TGTGCCAGCAGCCAAGACAGGAAGACCCAGTACTTC.

This chain uses TRBV6-5 with TRBJ2-5, with 7 bases fitting TRBD1. Germline CDR1 is MNHEY and CDR2 is SVGAGI. V dropped 6 bases and J dropped 2; count of bases not matched to a gene: 3. The CDR3 extends over 13 amino acids. The CDR3 bases are TGTGCCAGCAGCAGACAGGGTCAAGAGACCCAGTACTTC. Translation: CASSRQGQETQYF.

The chain uses TRBV19 and TRBJ2-3; TRBD2 matches 9 bases. Per germline, CDR1 LNHDA and CDR2 SQIVND (reference sequence). This CDR3 has 16 amino acids. The V and J ends lost 4 bases and 2 bases, in that order; junction bases with no gene match: 7. The CDR3: CASSKQAGGNTDTQYF. The CDR3 nucleotides are TGTGCCAGTAGTAAACAAGCGGGGGGAAACACAGATACGCAGTATTTT.

Written as DNA, the CDR3 is TGTGCCTGGAGTGTACCGCGTTCAGGCTCCCGCTCCTACGAGCAGTACTTC. Residues: CAWSVPRSGSRSYEQYF. The chain joins TRBV30 to TRBJ2-7; D ambiguous. Between the trimmed V and J ends, which lost 0 bases and 0 bases, there was a span of 18 bases. Germline V gives CDR1 GTSNPN, CDR2 SVGIG (reference sequence). This CDR3 region has 17 residues.

The chain recombines TRBV7-3 with TRBJ2-3, with D possibly TRBD2 on 6 matching bases. The length of the CDR3 is 15 residues. Germline V CDR1 and CDR2: SGHTA, FQGTGA. V dropped 2 bases and J dropped 6 bases, with 15 bases sitting between them. Here the CDR3 DNA reads TGTGCCAGCAGCTTAGGAGGGCTAGTGACTGATACGCAGTATTTT. Protein product: CASSLGGLVTDTQYF.

This clone has a single count. The chain recombines TRBV12-1 with TRBJ1-5; TRBD1, the table's D call, was not compared with the DNA. TRBV12-1 is a known pseudogene. CDR3 length: 18 residues. In nucleotides, the CDR3 is TGTGCCAGCAGCTTTGCGCTAGCAGGGGCTGCTAGCAATCAGCCCCAGCATTTT. It translates to CASSFALAGAASNQPQHF.

A remark on this clone: A much more abundant neighbour one base away suggests this may be a read error. The chain employs TRBV6-6 and TRBJ1-2; D not resolved. Trimming took 2 bases from V and 4 from J, leaving 8 bases between them. Germline V CDR1 and CDR2: MNHNY, SVGAGI (reference sequence). The CDR3 spans 13 residues. The CDR3 here is CASSYEGAYGYTF. The CDR3 nucleotides read TGTGCCAGCAGTTACGAGGGAGCCTATGGCTACACCTTC.

The chain's CDR3 is CASSQVGLAENIQYF. The CDR3 nucleotides are TGTGCCAGCAGCCAAGTTGGTCTAGCGGAAAACATTCAGTACTTC. The chain uses TRBV3-1 (or the pseudogene TRBV3-2) and TRBJ2-4, with 7 bases lining up with TRBD2. V shed 1 base, J shed 5 bases, and the junction held 5 bases outside the gene matches. Per germline, CDR1 LGHDT and CDR2 YNNKEL (reference sequence). The CDR3 loop spans 15 amino acids.

The chain combines TRBV2 with TRBJ2-2; D is possibly TRBD2 (5 bases). Germline V CDR1 and CDR2: SNHLY, FYNNEI. Trimming shortened V by 7 bases and J by 6 bases, and 12 bases separated the two germline ends. The CDR3 runs to 13 residues. CDR3 DNA sequence: TGTGCCAGCAAACGGGAAGGCCCCGGGGAGCTGTTTTTT. Translating gives CASKREGPGELFF.

The chain joins TRBV3-1 (or the pseudogene TRBV3-2) to TRBJ1-6, with D possibly being TRBD1 (6 bases). This CDR3 spans 16 amino acids. With 4 bases removed from V and 9 bases from J, the gap between germline ends came to 19 bases. Germline CDR1 reads LGHDT; CDR2 reads YNNKEL (reference sequence). CDR3 amino acids: CASSPLRAGAASPLHF. The CDR3 region has the DNA TGTGCCAGCAGCCCCTTGCGGGCAGGGGCGGCTTCACCCCTCCACTTT.

A few counts support this clone. The chain is built from TRBV7-9 and TRBJ1-5; TRBD1 is a possible D gene (5 bases). Germline values: CDR1 SEHNR, CDR2 FQNEAQ (reference sequence). The V end was cut by 2 bases, the J end by 5 bases, with 7 bases between. The CDR3 has 13 residues. The CDR3 spells CASSLQGDQPQHF. For the CDR3, the DNA is TGTGCCAGCAGCTTACAGGGTGATCAGCCCCAGCATTTT.

This rearrangement joins TRBV29-1 to TRBJ2-3, with D possibly matching TRBD2 (5 bases). CDR3 length: 14 residues. Germline loops: CDR1 SQVTM, CDR2 ANQGSEA. Deletions cut 7 bases from V and 1 base from J, with 15 bases between. The CDR3 nucleotides read TGCAGCGCCATGCCGAAGAGGGGCACAGATACGCAGTATTTT. Its translation is CSAMPKRGTDTQYF.

The gene calls are TRBV11-2 and TRBJ2-1; no definite D call. Germline-derived CDR1 and CDR2 are SGHAT and FQNNGV. The germline V and J ends were trimmed by 6 bases and 9 bases, with 9 bases remaining between them. The CDR3 consists of 11 residues. The CDR3 sequence is CASSYNSEQFF. CDR3 sequence (DNA): TGTGCCAGCAGTTATAACAGTGAGCAGTTCTTC.

The chain recombines TRBV28 with TRBJ1-4; the match to TRBD1 covers 8 bases. After removal of 2 bases from V and 8 bases from J, the junction contained 7 bases not matched to a gene. CDR1 and CDR2 (germline): MDHEN, SYDVKM. The CDR3 is 15 residues long. The CDR3 loop reads CASSLQGAGGEKLFF. CDR3 DNA: TGTGCCAGCAGTTTACAGGGGGCAGGAGGAGAAAAACTGTTTTTT.

The chain joins TRBV27 to TRBJ2-7; TRBD1 agrees at 7 bases. Losses at the gene ends were 7 bases for V and 6 bases for J; bases not matched to a gene: 9. Germline V gene lookup returns CDR1 MNHEY and CDR2 SMNVEV (reference sequence). The CDR3 sequence is 13 residues long. Written as DNA, the CDR3 is TGTGCCAGCACCCGACAGGGAAGCAGCGAGCAGTACTTC. It encodes CASTRQGSSEQYF.

This clone has only a few counts. The chain employs TRBV2 and TRBJ1-2; D is possibly TRBD1 (5 bases). Trimming shortened V by 6 bases and J by 7 bases, and 12 bases separated the two germline ends. CDR3 length: 12 residues. Per the germline V gene, CDR1 is SNHLY and CDR2 is FYNNEI. CDR3 in amino acids: CASSPDRRGYTF. The DNA for the CDR3 is TGTGCCAGCAGCCCAGACAGACGTGGCTACACCTTC.

The rearrangement joins TRBV6-6 to TRBJ1-2; 10 positions agree with TRBD1. The V segment lost 7 bases and the J segment 6 bases; nucleotides outside the gene matches: 11. Per germline, CDR1 MNHNY and CDR2 SVGAGI (reference sequence). The CDR3 is 15 amino acids. CDR3 nucleotide sequence: TGTGCCAGCATTCTCATGGGGACAGGGGATAATGGCTACACCTTC. Translation gives CASILMGTGDNGYTF.